The 6 T cell receptor beta chains given below trace back to one sample, sequenced in a study of beta chain features in type 1 diabetes (dated by TCRdb to 2016 to 2019). The method was the immunoSEQ multiplex PCR assay. All of the isolated RNA was reverse transcribed with the High Capacity cDNA Reverse Transcription Kit, so expressed TCRB transcripts were sequenced. Not all clones reach the TCRdb copy of this immuneACCESS table, which keeps in-frame sequences only. Checked studies attribute under half of the gap to unresolved V genes and leave the rest unexplained. Here the sample has under 450,000 clones; less than 15% occur a single time. The ten most abundant clones make up approximately 0.02% of the sample. The material sequenced was naive CD4+ T cells from blood. The cell subset or site label corresponds to: true naive CD4+ T cells. These receptor sequences come from a woman in her late teens or twenties in good health.

V and J are TRBV5-6 and TRBJ2-7, with 10 bases aligning to TRBD1. Germline CDR1 reads SGHDT; CDR2 reads YYEEEE. The CDR3 spans 15 residues. V lost 0 bases to trimming and J lost 2 bases; unmatched junction nucleotides: 2. CDR3 residues: CASSLVGTGAYEQYF. The CDR3 region has the DNA TGTGCCAGCAGCTTGGTGGGGACAGGGGCCTACGAGCAGTACTTC.

The genes are TRBV6-5 and TRBJ2-2; D uncertain. This CDR3 has 16 residues. V dropped 2 bases and J dropped 1 base, with 11 bases sitting between them. Germline CDR1 is MNHEY and CDR2 is SVGAGI. For the CDR3, the DNA is TGTGCCAGCAGTTACCGCAGGTTAGGGAACACCGGGGAGCTGTTTTTT. This translates into CASSYRRLGNTGELFF.

The V and J genes are TRBV2 and TRBJ2-3, with 7 nucleotides matching TRBD2. This CDR3 comprises 14 residues. The V segment lost 6 bases and the J segment 3 bases; nucleotides outside the gene matches: 6. CDR1 is SNHLY and CDR2 is FYNNEI in the germline V gene. The DNA of the CDR3 is TGTGCCAGCAGCCCCAGGGAGGGGACAGATACGCAGTATTTT. Its protein is CASSPREGTDTQYF.

This chain connects TRBV5-4 to TRBJ2-1, with D possibly TRBD2 on 5 matching bases. The CDR3 loop spans 15 amino acids. Between the trimmed V and J ends, which lost 4 bases and 5 bases, there was a span of 16 bases. Germline V gives CDR1 SGHNT, CDR2 YYREEE (reference sequence). The CDR3 region is CASSPSGPLNNEQFF. As DNA, the CDR3 is TGTGCCAGCAGCCCAAGCGGACCCCTAAACAATGAGCAGTTCTTC.

This clone was seen only a few times. The rearrangement links TRBV27 to TRBJ2-6; 7 nucleotides line up with TRBD2. Looked up from germline, CDR1 is MNHEY and CDR2 is SMNVEV (reference sequence). The V and J ends lost 1 base and 0 bases, in that order; junction bases with no gene match: 6. CDR3 size: 18 residues. Here the CDR3 DNA reads TGTGCCAGCAGTTTATGGGGGGGTCCCATCTCTGGGGCCAACGTCCTGACTTTC. Its protein product is CASSLWGGPISGANVLTF.

In its sample, this clone was seen a few times. This chain joins TRBV7-9 and TRBJ2-1; 9 bases agree with TRBD1. The CDR3 is 15 residues long. J lost 4 bases, V lost 4 bases, and 5 bases had no gene match. In germline, CDR1 is SEHNR, CDR2 FQNEAQ (reference sequence). DNA of the CDR3: TGTGCCAGCAGCTCGACGGGACAGGGATACAATGAGCAGTTCTTC. It is translated as CASSSTGQGYNEQFF.